Each of the 13 T cell receptor beta chains below was sequenced from the same sample in a study of blood T cell repertoires in COVID-19. Produced via immunoSEQ multiplex PCR; TCRdb's table is partial and in-frame only. The data show some 290,000 clones, roughly nine tenths seen once. Material for sequencing was peripheral blood. These receptors were taken from a woman aged 45-65 years who had recovered from COVID-19.

The V and J genes are TRBV6-1 and TRBJ1-2; 8 bases fit TRBD1. From germline, CDR1 is MNHNS and CDR2 SASEGT. The CDR3 has 15 amino acids. V lost 1 base, J lost 5 bases, and 6 bases stayed unmatched. Here the CDR3 reads CASSEEAGGNYGYTF. In DNA, the CDR3 is TGTGCCAGCAGTGAAGAGGCAGGGGGCAATTATGGCTACACCTTC.

V usage is TRBV2 and J usage is TRBJ1-5; D not resolved. The length of the CDR3 is 12 residues. V was clipped by 7 bases and J by 5 bases, with 9 bases between them. Per germline, CDR1 SNHLY and CDR2 FYNNEI. The CDR3 spells CASTAGDQPQHF. CDR3 nucleotides: TGTGCCAGCACGGCGGGTGATCAGCCCCAGCATTTT.

The chain links TRBV28 to TRBJ1-1, with unresolved D. CDR3 length equals 13 residues. Germline CDR1 is MDHEN and CDR2 is SYDVKM. V lost 7 bases and J lost 0, with 9 bases in between. CDR3 protein: CASKAFLNTEAFF. CDR3 bases: TGTGCCAGCAAAGCCTTCTTGAACACTGAAGCTTTCTTT.

This clone appeared once. This chain links TRBV5-5 with TRBJ2-2; 7 bases fit TRBD1. Trimming took 4 bases from V and 16 from J; bases not matched to a gene: 16. The CDR3 has 14 residues. The germline gives CDR1 SGHKS, CDR2 YYEKEE (reference sequence). The DNA of the CDR3 is TGTGCCAGCAGCCTCCTGGACAGGCCCAGTTTAAGGTTTTTT. It specifies CASSLLDRPSLRFF.

This clone was recorded once. The chain has TRBV11-2 and TRBJ2-1; a weak D match, TRBD2 (5 bases). This CDR3 is built from 12 residues. Trimming stripped 5 bases from V and 9 bases from J, with 11 bases between. Looked up from germline, CDR1 is SGHAT and CDR2 is FQNNGV. CDR3 bases: TGTGCCAGCAGCAATCTAGGACTTGAGCAGTTCTTC. This gives the protein CASSNLGLEQFF.

The chain employs TRBV7-9 and TRBJ1-2; 9 bases align to TRBD1. The germline V gene has CDR1 SEHNR and CDR2 FQNEAQ (reference sequence). J gave up 3 bases and V 5 bases, and 7 bases lay outside the gene matches. The CDR3 contains 15 residues. The CDR3 spells CASSIGQGSDYGYTF. In nucleotides, the CDR3 is TGTGCCAGCAGCATAGGACAGGGGTCGGACTATGGCTACACCTTC.

The V gene is TRBV10-3, the J gene TRBJ1-6, with TRBD1 matching 9 bases. The CDR3 has 14 amino acids. Germline values: CDR1 ENHRY, CDR2 SYGVKD. The V gene end was trimmed by 8 bases and the J gene end by 6 bases; junction bases not matched to a gene: 5. The CDR3 DNA is TGTGCCATCGGGGGACAGGGAAGTAATTCACCCCTCCACTTT. Encoded protein: CAIGGQGSNSPLHF.

The V and J genes are TRBV2 and TRBJ2-1; D is unclear. The germline V and J ends were trimmed by 6 bases and 3 bases, with 12 bases remaining between them. CDR3 length equals 14 residues. The germline CDR1 and CDR2 sequences are SNHLY and FYNNEI. For the CDR3, the DNA is TGTGCCAGCAGAAAATCTTCTATCTACAATGAGCAGTTCTTC. Translation: CASRKSSIYNEQFF.

The chain recombines TRBV6-6 with TRBJ1-3, with a possible D match to TRBD1 (5 bases). Looked up from germline, CDR1 is MNHNY and CDR2 is SVGAGI (reference sequence). The CDR3 loop spans 16 amino acids. V lost 0 bases to trimming and J lost 0 bases, with 9 bases between them. The CDR3 region is CASSYSPRVSGNTIYF. The CDR3 DNA is TGTGCCAGCAGTTACTCCCCCAGGGTCTCTGGAAACACCATATATTTT.

The chain employs TRBV6-5 and TRBJ2-6; 7 bases align to TRBD1. Germline lookup yields CDR1 MNHEY and CDR2 SVGAGI. V was pared by 5 bases and J by 4 bases, with 5 bases of the junction left unmatched. The CDR3 loop spans 15 amino acids. CDR3 bases: TGTGCCAGCAGTAGACAGGGTACCGGGGCCAACGTCCTGACTTTC. Translated: CASSRQGTGANVLTF.

This clone has only a few counts. The rearrangement links TRBV11-1 to TRBJ2-2; 7 positions match TRBD1. The CDR3 covers 16 residues. The germline CDR1 and CDR2 sequences are SGHAT and FQDESV (reference sequence). V lost 5 bases to trimming and J lost 3 bases; unmatched junction nucleotides: 9. The CDR3 loop reads CASSPNTGADTGELFF. Here the CDR3 DNA reads TGTGCCAGCAGCCCAAATACAGGGGCTGACACCGGGGAGCTGTTTTTT.

This clone was seen a handful of times. This sample includes further DNA sequences coding for the same CDR3. This chain links TRBV12-3 or TRBV12-4 with TRBJ2-3; no clear D gene. Trimming removed 1 base from V and 2 bases from J, with 4 bases in between. The CDR3 sequence is 13 residues long. The CDR3 here is CASSLGDTDTQYF. The CDR3 region has the DNA TGTGCCAGCAGTTTAGGCGACACAGATACGCAGTATTTT.

V and J are TRBV10-3 and TRBJ2-1, with 12 bases lining up with TRBD1. CDR3 size: 17 residues. V lost 6 bases to trimming and J lost 8 bases; unmatched junction nucleotides: 14. Germline V CDR1 and CDR2: ENHRY, SYGVKD. CDR3 DNA: TGTGCCATCAGCAAAATCGTACCGGGACAGGGGGCGTATGAGCAGTTCTTC. Translation gives CAISKIVPGQGAYEQFF.